The clone carrying this T cell receptor (beta chain) was counted once. Its antigen is unidentified. The data were obtained in a study of Graves' ophthalmopathy and Graves' hyperthyroidism. General study findings and limits: Classification of ophthalmopathy versus stable hyperthyroidism by a 13-signature model yielded 85% to 90% sensitivity and just under 83% specificity. Prediction of ophthalmopathy progression reached roughly 68% sensitivity and around 75% specificity. Blood repertoires reportedly contained most expanded thyroid clonotypes above 0.001 frequency.

Ophthalmopathy donors showed moderate-to-severe activity, CAS ≥3, NOSPECS ≥4 and a duration under 3 months. V was clipped by 5 bases and J by 14 bases, with 23 bases between them. CDR1 is SGHRS, CDR2 YFSETQ, per germline. The CDR3 has 14 residues. RNA transcripts served as template for amplifying TCR beta CDR3 sequences. An initial RT-PCR round employing HTBI primers preceded a second-round multiplex PCR. One entry per CDR3 protein results from TCRdb running MiXCR on the multiplex PCR reads. The sample includes almost 750,000 distinct CDR3 sequences, 40% seen only once; the top ten take approximately 43%.

The sample consisted of peripheral blood. The rearrangement uses TRBV5-1 and TRBJ1-5, with D unresolved. This TCR was sampled from an adult man with Graves' ophthalmopathy. CDR3 residues: CASRTTSGSLYEHF. DNA of the CDR3: TGCGCCAGCAGGACCACTAGCGGGAGTCTGTACGAGCATTTT.